This entry lists 20 T cell receptor beta chains sequenced from one sample in a study. Assay used: immunoSEQ multiplex PCR; TCRdb lists only in-frame clones, some missing. The sample holds approximately 50,000 clones, approximately 93% seen once. Input material: PBMCs. Source of these receptors: a middle-aged man with rheumatoid arthritis.

The chain recombines TRBV6-5 with TRBJ2-6; D gene ambiguous. Deletions cut 6 bases from V and 4 bases from J, with 13 bases between. This CDR3 has 15 residues. CDR1 MNHEY and CDR2 SVGAGI come from the germline V gene. CDR3 DNA: TGTGCCAGCAGCCGGCCGCCTTTGGGGGCCAACGTCCTGACTTTC. Translation: CASSRPPLGANVLTF.

This chain uses TRBV28 with TRBJ1-1; 7 bases match TRBD1. CDR3 length equals 14 residues. The germline V gene encodes CDR1 MDHEN and CDR2 SYDVKM. Germline trimming cut 6 bases from V and 7 bases from J; bases unmatched to any gene: 11. CDR3 loop: CASRRSGTVLEAFF. The CDR3 DNA reads TGTGCCAGCAGGCGATCCGGGACAGTACTTGAAGCTTTCTTT.

The chain joins TRBV29-1 to TRBJ2-3; D uncertain. Germline V lookup: CDR1 SQVTM, CDR2 ANQGSEA. This CDR3 comprises 12 residues. The V and J ends lost 1 base and 4 bases respectively, with 6 bases between them. CDR3 protein: CSVEADPDTQYF. The DNA of the CDR3 is TGCAGCGTTGAAGCGGACCCAGATACGCAGTATTTT.

The chain combines TRBV3-1 (or the pseudogene TRBV3-2) with TRBJ1-6, with D uncertain. This CDR3 contains 15 residues. Germline V lookup: CDR1 LGHDT, CDR2 YNNKEL (reference sequence). Trimming took off 0 bases at V and 10 bases at J, with 13 bases between the two ends. The CDR3 nucleotides are TGTGCCAGCAGCCAAGAGCCCCGGCGCCGATCACCCCTCCACTTT. This codes for CASSQEPRRRSPLHF.

This chain joins TRBV6-2 or TRBV6-3 and TRBJ1-5; 7 nucleotides match TRBD1. From germline, CDR1 is MNHEY and CDR2 SVGEGT. V was clipped by 0 bases and J by 2 bases; unmatched bases: 10. This CDR3 has 18 amino acids. The CDR3 loop reads CASSYSTGKPLGNQPQHF. In DNA form, the CDR3 reads TGTGCCAGCAGTTACTCGACAGGGAAGCCCTTAGGCAATCAGCCCCAGCATTTT.

The chain combines TRBV29-1 with TRBJ2-2; a possible D gene is TRBD1 (5 bases). This CDR3 comprises 13 residues. The V and J ends lost 7 bases and 7 bases respectively, with 16 bases between them. CDR1 and CDR2 (germline): SQVTM, ANQGSEA. The CDR3: CSAIGHWGGELFF. CDR3 sequence (DNA): TGCAGCGCGATAGGACATTGGGGCGGGGAGCTGTTTTTT.

The chain is built from TRBV9 and TRBJ2-7, with 11 bases fitting TRBD2. The CDR3 has 16 amino acids. Germline loops: CDR1 SGDLS, CDR2 YYNGEE. Unmatched junction bases numbered 5, after V lost 0 bases and J lost 3 bases. CDR3 sequence: CASSVGGTSGVYEQYF. In nucleotides, the CDR3 is TGTGCCAGCAGCGTAGGCGGGACTAGCGGCGTCTACGAGCAGTACTTC. Together with reference TRBV9 and TRBJ2-7, the CDR3 gives the full variable domain: DSGVTQTPKHLITATGQRVTLRCSPRSGDLSVYWYQQSLDQGLQFLIQYYNGEERAKGNILERFSAQQFPDLHSELNLSSLELGDSALYFCASSVGGTSGVYEQYFGPGTRLTVT.

This rearrangement joins TRBV9 to TRBJ1-1; D uncertain. The V gene lost 4 bases and the J gene lost 3 bases, with 10 bases spanning the gap. CDR1 is SGDLS and CDR2 is YYNGEE in the germline V gene. CDR3 length: 13 amino acids. This CDR3 reads CASSPRGDTEAFF. The CDR3 nucleotides are TGTGCCAGCAGCCCCCGCGGTGACACTGAAGCTTTCTTT. The variable domain in full, completed from reference TRBV9 and TRBJ1-1, reads DSGVTQTPKHLITATGQRVTLRCSPRSGDLSVYWYQQSLDQGLQFLIQYYNGEERAKGNILERFSAQQFPDLHSELNLSSLELGDSALYFCASSPRGDTEAFFGQGTRLTVV.

V usage is TRBV5-1 and J usage is TRBJ1-5; D is possibly TRBD1 (5 bases). The CDR3 is 13 amino acids. The V gene's germline CDR1 is SGHRS and CDR2 YFSETQ. V lost 3 bases and J 3 bases, leaving 7 bases between the germline ends. CDR3 amino acids: CASSWDVNQPQHF. For the CDR3, the DNA is TGCGCCAGCAGCTGGGACGTCAATCAGCCCCAGCATTTT.

The genes are TRBV25-1 and TRBJ2-7; weak D call: TRBD1 (6 bases). The CDR3 totals 14 residues. Deletions cut 3 bases from V and 3 bases from J, with 12 bases between. Germline V lookup: CDR1 MGHDK, CDR2 SYGVNS. The CDR3 loop is CASSDPGQSYEQYF. The DNA of the CDR3 is TGTGCCAGCAGTGACCCAGGACAGAGCTACGAGCAGTACTTC.

The chain is built from TRBV19 and TRBJ1-4; D gene ambiguous. Germline V gene lookup returns CDR1 LNHDA and CDR2 SQIVND (reference sequence). V lost 5 bases to trimming and J lost 8 bases, with 18 bases between them. The CDR3 runs to 15 residues. CDR3 DNA sequence: TGTGCCAGTAGTGCCGCCACGTATCTTAAGGAAAAACTGTTTTTT. It codes for CASSAATYLKEKLFF. The variable domain in full, completed from reference TRBV19 and TRBJ1-4, reads DGGITQSPKYLFRKEGQNVTLSCEQNLNHDAMYWYRQDPGQGLRLIYYSQIVNDFQKGDIAEGYSVSREKKESFPLTVTSAQKNPTAFYLCASSAATYLKEKLFFGSGTQLSVL.

The genes are TRBV5-4 and TRBJ2-5; D gene unclear. The V end was cut by 2 bases, the J end by 0 bases, with 8 bases between. The germline V gene has CDR1 SGHNT and CDR2 YYREEE (reference sequence). The length of the CDR3 is 14 residues. Written as DNA, the CDR3 is TGTGCCAGCAGCTTTGGCTGGGACCAAGAGACCCAGTACTTC. This codes for CASSFGWDQETQYF. The full variable domain, with the rest looked up from reference TRBV5-4 and TRBJ2-5, is ETGVTQSPTHLIKTRGQQVTLRCSSQSGHNTVSWYQQALGQGPQFIFQYYREEENGRGNFPPRFSGLQFPNYSSELNVNALELDDSALYLCASSFGWDQETQYFGPGTRLLVL.

The chain recombines TRBV25-1 with TRBJ1-6; possibly TRBD1 for D (5 bases). V lost 2 bases and J lost 4, with 15 bases in between. Germline V lookup: CDR1 MGHDK, CDR2 SYGVNS. The CDR3 runs to 17 residues. CDR3 coding DNA: TGTGCCAGCAGTGAAGATCAGGGAAACTTTTATAATTCACCCCTCCACTTT. Amino acids: CASSEDQGNFYNSPLHF.

V usage is TRBV27 and J usage is TRBJ2-7, with D maybe TRBD2 (5 bases). Trimming removed 5 bases from V and 2 bases from J, with 10 bases in between. The CDR3 sequence is 13 residues long. CDR1 is MNHEY, CDR2 SMNVEV, per germline (reference sequence). The CDR3 loop is CASSQGLAYEQYF. The DNA for the CDR3 is TGTGCCAGCAGTCAAGGACTCGCCTACGAGCAGTACTTC.

The chain recombines TRBV7-6 with TRBJ2-1; 10 positions agree with TRBD2. Germline V gene data show CDR1 as SGHVS and CDR2 as FNYEAQ. Trimming took 5 bases from V and 3 from J; bases not matched to a gene: 10. This CDR3 is built from 17 residues. DNA of the CDR3: TGTGCCAGCAGCAAGACCGCTCTAGCGGGAGTCTACAATGAGCAGTTCTTC. Translated: CASSKTALAGVYNEQFF.

This clone was picked up a small number of times. The rearrangement links TRBV7-9 to TRBJ2-3; no clear D gene. This CDR3 has 13 amino acids. V lost 4 bases and J lost 0, with 5 bases in between. Per germline, CDR1 SEHNR and CDR2 FQNEAQ (reference sequence). CDR3 in amino acids: CASSWSSTDTQYF. The CDR3 nucleotides read TGTGCCAGCAGCTGGTCTAGCACAGATACGCAGTATTTT.

The gene calls are TRBV4-2 and TRBJ2-1, with 8 bases aligning to TRBD2. This CDR3 has 15 amino acids. V trimming: 3 bases; J trimming: 1 base; junction bases outside the gene matches: 2. Germline CDR1 is LGHNA and CDR2 is YNFKEQ. CDR3 nucleotide sequence: TGTGCCAGCAGCCAGGGCGGGAGGTCCTACAATGAGCAGTTCTTC. Its protein product is CASSQGGRSYNEQFF.

The chain has TRBV2 and TRBJ1-5, with D tentatively TRBD1 (5 bases). CDR1 is SNHLY and CDR2 is FYNNEI in the germline V gene. This CDR3 has 15 residues. V lost 6 bases and J 4 bases, leaving 16 bases between the germline ends. CDR3 loop: CASRGWTLNNQPQHF. The CDR3 coding sequence is TGTGCCAGCAGGGGGTGGACACTTAATAATCAGCCCCAGCATTTT.

The CDR3 DNA reads TGCAGCGTTGAGGGGACAGGGGACCACGAGCAGTACTTC. Its protein is CSVEGTGDHEQYF. J is TRBJ2-7 and V is TRBV29-1; TRBD1 matches 10 bases. V lost 3 bases to trimming and J lost 5 bases; unmatched junction nucleotides: 4. The CDR3 covers 13 residues. The germline V gene has CDR1 SQVTM and CDR2 ANQGSEA.

This clone was seen a few times. The V call is TRBV24-1, the J call TRBJ2-2; tentative D call: TRBD1 (6 bases). Germline assignment: CDR1 KGHDR and CDR2 SFDVKD. V was trimmed by 3 bases and J by 5 bases, leaving 18 bases between them. The length of the CDR3 is 17 residues. The CDR3 bases are TGTGCCACCAGTGATCGTCCAGGGGTTAGGGGAACCGGGGAGCTGTTTTTT. Translation: CATSDRPGVRGTGELFF.